What follows describes a single T cell receptor (beta chain). Its recognized antigen is unknown. No qualities accompany the bases; no much larger clone lies one base away. The data belong to a study of blood T cell repertoires in COVID-19 (dated by TCRdb to 2020 to 2022). With regard to the full study: The collaborator samples originated in the United States, Italy and Spain and spanned the acute and convalescent phases of COVID-19. Deeply sampled blood TCRbeta repertoires from subjects exposed to, actively infected with, or recovered from COVID-19 were included in the dataset. Sample metadata almost always included a de-identified subject ID, COVID-19 status, age in years and sex. The repertoires were released in a freely available public database meant as a resource for research on the immune response to SARS-CoV-2. The prospective study material was composed of cDNA or gDNA derived from T cells, B-cell-depleted T cells, or PBMCs. Where HLA class I and class II types were available, the types were taken from metadata supplied by the sample provider, not from assay-based typing. The samples were drawn from the first 160 participants of the ongoing ImmuneRACE study and from 950 to 1,500 subjects provided by 6 global collaborators.

Trimming removed 8 bases from V and 2 bases from J, leaving 10 bases between the germline ends. The CDR3 goes from the cysteine to the phenylalanine over 13 residues. The read is trimmed to its CDR3 DNA, 39 bases read in frame from base 1. According to the germline V gene (reference sequence), CDR1 reads LNHDA and CDR2 reads SQIVND. TCRbeta CDR3 regions were amplified from genomic DNA using the immunoSEQ Assay, a bias-controlled multiplex PCR. The study's processing was this. The number of nucleated cells in each sample was estimated from the amplification of reference gene primers within the assay. Sequence reads were collapsed and filtered to measure the absolute abundance of every unique TCRbeta CDR3 rearrangement. Productive Simpson clonality was computed per sample as the square root of Simpson's diversity index over productive rearrangements. In its TCRdb copy, this immuneACCESS table keeps in-frame sequences only and misses some clones. Where compared with another copy, unresolved V genes explain less than half of these, and the others have no known cause. The V and J calls and the clone size are those of that table, but D and trimming were determined from the DNA. The sample includes 60,000 to 80,000 clones, with 80% to 85% observed a single time. Around 8% of the sample rests with the top ten.

Collaborating institutions collected whole blood in K2EDTA tubes following their own protocols. For TCRbeta analysis, collaborators shipped samples as frozen whole blood, isolated PBMCs, or DNA extracted from either of those sample types. The paper as a whole reports these results and caveats: The amount of clinical and demographic metadata varied by source and participant and was provided uncurated.

This receptor was obtained from a man over 45 with active COVID-19. The sample comprised peripheral blood. The chain links TRBV19 with TRBJ1-3, and TRBD1 may be the D gene, going by 5 matching bases. The bases are TGTGCCAGTCGAGCCAGGGCTGGAAACACCATATATTTT. Its translation is CASRARAGNTIYF.